Each of the 5 T cell receptor beta chains below was sequenced from the same sample in a study of blood T cell repertoires in COVID-19. This table comes from immunoSEQ multiplex PCR, and its TCRdb copy is limited to in-frame clones, with some not included. In the table there are around 91,000 clones, 85% of which are singletons. The specimen was peripheral blood. These receptors originate from an elderly man with acute or convalescent COVID-19.

The chain carries TRBV21-1 and TRBJ2-1; the tabulated D call, TRBD2, remains unverified against the DNA. TRBV21-1 is assigned pseudogene status. The CDR3 consists of 19 residues. The CDR3 loop reads CASNSMRPGTSGRAYEQFF. The DNA of the CDR3 is TGTGCCAGCAACTCAATGCGACCGGGGACTAGCGGGAGGGCCTATGAGCAGTTCTTC.

The chain has TRBV6-5 and TRBJ2-2; 9 nucleotides align to TRBD1. V dropped 2 bases and J dropped 7; count of bases not matched to a gene: 5. From germline, CDR1 is MNHEY and CDR2 SVGAGI. This CDR3 is 15 amino acids long. CDR3 nucleotides: TGTGCCAGCAGTTACACTGGGACAGGGAACGGGGAGCTGTTTTTT. This sequence encodes CASSYTGTGNGELFF.

The chain recombines TRBV5-1 with TRBJ2-4; 10 bases match TRBD1. Germline assignment: CDR1 SGHRS and CDR2 YFSETQ. Trimming cost V 0 bases and J 1 base; bases outside gene matches: 1. CDR3 length equals 16 residues. The CDR3: CASSLAGQGAKNIQYF. CDR3 DNA: TGCGCCAGCAGCTTGGCGGGACAGGGGGCCAAAAACATTCAGTACTTC.

The chain recombines TRBV7-8 with TRBJ2-7; 8 nucleotides match TRBD2. Germline CDR1 is SGHVS and CDR2 is FQNEAQ. The CDR3 has 14 residues. V shed 1 base and J 4 bases; nucleotides not matched to a gene: 3. The CDR3 is CASSLGLANYEQYF. The CDR3 DNA is TGTGCCAGCAGCTTAGGACTAGCGAATTACGAGCAGTACTTC. The complete variable domain, with remaining parts taken from reference TRBV7-8 and TRBJ2-7, reads GAGVSQSPRYKVAKRGQDVALRCDPISGHVSLFWYQQALGQGPEFLTYFQNEAQLDKSGLPSDRFFAERPEGSVSTLKIQRTQQEDSAVYLCASSLGLANYEQYFGPGTRLTVT.

V usage is TRBV28 and J usage is TRBJ2-7, with D hard to call. Trimming took 5 bases from V and 2 from J, leaving 13 bases between them. The CDR3 loop spans 14 amino acids. The germline gives CDR1 MDHEN, CDR2 SYDVKM. The CDR3 DNA reads as TGTGCCAGCAGTCCACAGTATAACACCTACGAGCAGTACTTC. Translated, it gives CASSPQYNTYEQYF. Looking up the rest from reference TRBV28 and TRBJ2-7 gives the full variable domain: DVKVTQSSRYLVKRTGEKVFLECVQDMDHENMFWYRQDPGLGLRLIYFSYDVKMKEKGDIPEGYSVSREKKERFSLILESASTNQTSMYLCASSPQYNTYEQYFGPGTRLTVT.